What follows are 23 T cell receptor beta chains derived from one specimen sequenced in a study of T-cell reconstitution after alpha-beta-depleted transplantation in children. The library targeted TCRbeta and was prepared with unique molecular identifiers. One entry per CDR3 protein results from TCRdb running MiXCR on the PCR reads. The sample lists around 420,000 distinct CDR3 sequences; under 20% were seen once. The sequenced sample was PBMCs, mostly from graft donor cells, obtained 360 days after TCRalphabeta/CD19-depleted stem cell transplant. Receptors originate from a boy younger than two who had a stem cell transplant for Wiskott-Aldrich syndrome, so the T cells may come from the graft donor.

The V gene is TRBV20-1, the J gene TRBJ2-1, with TRBD2 as a possible D gene (7 bases). Trimming left V 3 bases short and J 8 bases short, with 23 bases between. CDR1 is DFQATT and CDR2 is SNEGSKA in the germline V gene (reference sequence). The CDR3 contains 16 residues. CDR3 sequence reads: CSARGRVRGGFDEQFF. CDR3 nucleotide sequence: TGCAGTGCTAGGGGACGGGTGAGGGGGGGTTTTGATGAGCAGTTCTTC.

This chain links TRBV10-3 with TRBJ2-7; D gene unclear. Germline CDR1 and CDR2: ENHRY and SYGVKD. This CDR3 comprises 13 residues. V gave up 10 bases and J gave up 1 base, with 14 bases separating them. CDR3 loop: CATHIELSYEQYF. CDR3 bases: TGTGCCACCCACATTGAGTTATCCTACGAGCAGTACTTC.

This clonotype was recorded many times. This sequence joins TRBV5-1 and TRBJ2-1, with TRBD2 matching 13 bases. Trimming removed 1 base from V and 6 bases from J; junction bases left unmatched: 4. The CDR3 covers 16 residues. The V gene's germline CDR1 is SGHRS and CDR2 YFSETQ. CDR3 sequence: CASSLRLAGGSNEQFF. The DNA of the CDR3 is TGCGCCAGCAGCTTGAGACTAGCGGGAGGCAGCAATGAGCAGTTCTTC. Supplemented by reference TRBV5-1 and TRBJ2-1, the full variable domain reads KAGVTQTPRYLIKTRGQQVTLSCSPISGHRSVSWYQQTPGQGLQFLFEYFSETQRNKGNFPGRFSGRQFSNSRSEMNVSTLELGDSALYLCASSLRLAGGSNEQFFGPGTRLTVL.

This chain joins TRBV20-1 and TRBJ2-3; TRBD2 agrees at 7 bases. CDR3 size: 14 residues. Germline CDR1 DFQATT, CDR2 SNEGSKA (reference sequence). The V gene end was trimmed by 3 bases and the J gene end by 2 bases; junction bases not matched to a gene: 5. The CDR3, as DNA: TGCAGTGCTAGTGGACTAGTCCACACAGATACGCAGTATTTT. This translates into CSASGLVHTDTQYF.

The rearrangement joins TRBV5-1 to TRBJ2-7; TRBD2 matches 14 bases. The CDR3 contains 15 residues. V lost 3 bases, J lost 6 bases, and 5 bases stayed unmatched. Germline-derived CDR1 and CDR2 are SGHRS and YFSETQ. CDR3 DNA sequence: TGCGCCAGCAGCTCGGGACTAGCGGGAGCGGGCGAGCAGTACTTC. It specifies CASSSGLAGAGEQYF.

This clonotype turned up a few times. The chain couples TRBV5-1 to TRBJ2-2; D gene ambiguous. The V end was cut by 0 bases, the J end by 4 bases, with 13 bases between. Germline values: CDR1 SGHRS, CDR2 YFSETQ. The CDR3 extends over 16 amino acids. The CDR3 here is CASSLVSPRVTGELFF. The CDR3 DNA is TGCGCCAGCAGCTTGGTGTCTCCACGAGTCACCGGGGAGCTGTTTTTT.

The chain employs TRBV20-1 and TRBJ2-5, with a weak D call TRBD2 (6 bases). This CDR3 has 16 residues. Per germline, CDR1 DFQATT and CDR2 SNEGSKA (reference sequence). With 2 bases removed from V and 1 base from J, the gap between germline ends came to 17 bases. The CDR3 bases are TGCAGTGCTAGAATCGAGGCAGGGAGGATCCAAGAGACCCAGTACTTC. It is translated as CSARIEAGRIQETQYF.

This clonotype was seen a few times. The rearrangement joins TRBV29-1 to TRBJ2-1, with a weak D call TRBD2 (5 bases). The germline V and J ends were trimmed by 7 bases and 9 bases, with 13 bases remaining between them. The CDR3 length is 11 residues. Germline V gives CDR1 SQVTM, CDR2 ANQGSEA. CDR3 amino acids: CSARGPGEQFF. CDR3 DNA: TGCAGCGCGCGAGGGCCTGGTGAGCAGTTCTTC.

V gene TRBV29-1 combines with J gene TRBJ1-1; the D is unclear. This CDR3 spans 13 amino acids. V lost 4 bases to trimming and J lost 4 bases, with 13 bases between them. CDR1 is SQVTM and CDR2 is ANQGSEA in the germline V gene. DNA for the CDR3: TGCAGCGTTGCCCTCGCCGCGGCCACTGAAGCTTTCTTT. Translated, it gives CSVALAAATEAFF.

This sequence joins TRBV9 and TRBJ2-7, with TRBD2 identical over 7 bases. CDR3 length: 16 amino acids. Germline values: CDR1 SGDLS, CDR2 YYNGEE. V shed 0 bases, J shed 5 bases, and the junction held 11 bases outside the gene matches. The CDR3 sequence: CASSVAPTGLSHEQYF. In nucleotides, the CDR3 is TGTGCCAGCAGCGTAGCCCCCACGGGACTAAGCCACGAGCAGTACTTC.

This clonotype was found a few times. CDR3 amino acids: CASSLSGGPDTQYF. For the CDR3, the DNA is TGTGCCAGCAGTCTCAGCGGAGGGCCAGATACGCAGTATTTT. This rearrangement joins TRBV12-3 or TRBV12-4 to TRBJ2-3, with a weak D call TRBD2 (6 bases). The CDR3 contains 14 residues. The germline V and J ends were trimmed by 5 bases and 4 bases, with 13 bases remaining between them.

The chain couples TRBV5-1 to TRBJ2-1, with TRBD2 matching over 13 bases. Germline CDR1 and CDR2: SGHRS and YFSETQ. V was clipped by 4 bases and J by 1 base; unmatched bases: 2. The CDR3 is 16 residues long. The CDR3: CASSPGLAGSYNEQFF. CDR3 in DNA: TGCGCCAGCAGCCCGGGACTAGCGGGATCCTACAATGAGCAGTTCTTC.

This clonotype was seen a few times. The gene calls are TRBV5-1 and TRBJ2-2; D is ambiguous. The germline V gene encodes CDR1 SGHRS and CDR2 YFSETQ. The V end was cut by 2 bases, the J end by 5 bases, with 10 bases between. This CDR3 is built from 14 residues. CDR3 residues: CASSLASRTGELFF. CDR3 nucleotide sequence: TGCGCCAGCAGCTTAGCCAGTCGAACCGGGGAGCTGTTTTTT.

There are a few counts of this clonotype. V gene TRBV5-1 combines with J gene TRBJ2-7, with a tentative D call TRBD1 (6 bases). Germline CDR1 SGHRS, CDR2 YFSETQ. The ends were cut back, 4 bases at V and 3 bases at J, with 17 bases in the middle. CDR3 length: 15 residues. CDR3 sequence reads: CASSGIPGQDYEQYF. The CDR3 DNA is TGCGCCAGCAGCGGAATCCCGGGACAAGACTACGAGCAGTACTTC.

A few counts support this clonotype. The DNA of the CDR3 is TGCGCCAGCAGCTTTTCGGGACTAGCGGCAGATACGCAGTATTTT. Residues: CASSFSGLAADTQYF. The chain couples TRBV5-1 to TRBJ2-3; the match to TRBD2 covers 11 bases. CDR1 and CDR2 (germline): SGHRS, YFSETQ. The CDR3 contains 15 residues. The J segment lost 4 bases and the V segment lost 2 bases, leaving 3 bases of the junction unmatched.

This clonotype was seen more than once but under ten times. CDR3: CASSLSSNNEQFF. The CDR3 nucleotides read TGTGCCAGCAGCTTAAGTTCGAACAATGAGCAGTTCTTC. The rearrangement links TRBV11-1 to TRBJ2-1; D ambiguous. V lost 2 bases, J lost 5 bases, and 7 bases lay in between. CDR3 length: 13 residues. Germline CDR1 and CDR2: SGHAT and FQDESV (reference sequence).

This clonotype was detected many times. The V and J genes are TRBV12-3 or TRBV12-4 and TRBJ1-5; 9 bases fit TRBD1. The CDR3 runs 14 residues. The V and J ends lost 7 bases and 3 bases, in that order; junction bases with no gene match: 4. The DNA for the CDR3 is TGTGCCAGCACCCACAGGGGGCCCAATCAGCCCCAGCATTTT. Protein sequence: CASTHRGPNQPQHF.

This clonotype has just a few counts. The chain is built from TRBV29-1 and TRBJ1-2; perhaps TRBD1 as D (5 bases). Trimming took 0 bases from V and 6 from J, leaving 11 bases between them. Germline V gives CDR1 SQVTM, CDR2 ANQGSEA. The CDR3 sequence is 13 residues long. The CDR3 sequence is CSVEEWGEDGYTF. The CDR3 DNA reads TGCAGCGTTGAAGAATGGGGGGAAGATGGCTACACCTTC.

V and J are TRBV20-1 and TRBJ1-4; 8 positions agree with TRBD1. V dropped 3 bases and J dropped 8; count of bases not matched to a gene: 5. CDR1 is DFQATT, CDR2 SNEGSKA, per germline (reference sequence). This CDR3 region has 13 residues. CDR3 sequence: CSARGRGREKLFF. For the CDR3, the DNA is TGCAGTGCTAGGGGCAGGGGGCGAGAAAAACTGTTTTTT.

In its sample, this clonotype was seen a few times. Written as DNA, the CDR3 is TGCGCCAGCAGCCAAGAAGGACTAGCGGGAGCTTTCAACGAGCAGTACTTC. Translating gives CASSQEGLAGAFNEQYF. The gene calls are TRBV4-3 and TRBJ2-7, with 13 bases identical to TRBD2. The CDR3 is 17 residues long. V lost 0 bases to trimming and J lost 5 bases; unmatched junction nucleotides: 7. Per the germline V gene, CDR1 is LGHNA and CDR2 is YSLEER.

This clonotype was seen a handful of times. The V gene is TRBV12-3 or TRBV12-4, the J gene TRBJ2-5; 10 bases line up with TRBD1. The CDR3 is made up of 16 amino acids. After removal of 5 bases from V and 4 bases from J, the junction contained 10 bases not matched to a gene. This chain's CDR3 is CASSPPRDRGVETQYF. Here the CDR3 DNA reads TGTGCCAGCAGTCCACCCCGGGACAGGGGAGTAGAGACCCAGTACTTC.

This clonotype was detected ten times or more. The chain employs TRBV12-3 or TRBV12-4 and TRBJ2-3; 13 positions agree with TRBD2. This CDR3 spans 14 amino acids. Trimming removed 8 bases from V and 4 bases from J; junction bases left unmatched: 3. CDR3 sequence (DNA): TGTGCCAGCCGACTAGCGGGGGGTGCAGATACGCAGTATTTT. Residues: CASRLAGGADTQYF.

Ten or more counts support this clonotype. The chain carries TRBV7-6 and TRBJ2-7; D gene ambiguous. The CDR3 spans 16 residues. CDR1 is SGHVS, CDR2 FNYEAQ, per germline. Trimming left V 5 bases short and J 3 bases short, with 20 bases between. As DNA, the CDR3 is TGTGCCAGCAGCATATTTAACCGGGTCCCTTTCTACGAGCAGTACTTC. Translation: CASSIFNRVPFYEQYF.